Given below is one T cell receptor beta chain in context. What it binds is unknown. This entry is derived from a study of blood T cells in healthy people across ages. Study-level results: Greater diversity and more naive CD4+ cells were seen in long-lived donors than in aged donors. Diversity estimated from one million T cells was considered an underestimate. Reliance upon unsorted PBMCs precluded definitive naive versus antigen-experienced comparison. Older individuals had lower TCR beta diversity per million T cells (the decline was roughly linear).

A second PCR of 7 to 11 cycles used a sample-barcoded 5' primer and a J-beta primer mix. TCRdb called the 5' RACE reads again in MiXCR, with one record for every CDR3 protein. This sample has 630,000 or so distinct CDR3 sequences; approximately 29% occur once, and the top ten carry about 16%. Trimming removed 4 bases at V and 11 bases at J, with 19 bases between. Germline loops: CDR1 SGHRS, CDR2 YFSETQ. This CDR3 is 14 amino acids long. The sequenced material came from blood. This clonotype was obtained from a woman of 80 years or more in good health. This rearrangement joins TRBV5-1 to TRBJ2-1, with D tentatively TRBD2 (6 bases). CDR3 loop: CASSSSGALNKQFF. The DNA of the CDR3 is TGCGCCAGCAGCAGCTCGGGAGCTCTGAATAAGCAGTTCTTC.